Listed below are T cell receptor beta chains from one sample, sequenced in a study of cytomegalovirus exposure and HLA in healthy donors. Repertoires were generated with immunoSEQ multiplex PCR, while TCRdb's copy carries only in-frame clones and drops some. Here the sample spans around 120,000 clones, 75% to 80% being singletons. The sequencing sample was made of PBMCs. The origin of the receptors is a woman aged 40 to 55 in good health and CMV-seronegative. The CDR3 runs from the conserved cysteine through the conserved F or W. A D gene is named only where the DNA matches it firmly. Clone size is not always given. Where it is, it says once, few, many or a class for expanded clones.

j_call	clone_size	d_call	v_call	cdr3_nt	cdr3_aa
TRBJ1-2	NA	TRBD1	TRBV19	TGTGCCAGTAGCATTGGGACAGGAGGATATGGCTACACCTTC	CASSIGTGGYGYTF
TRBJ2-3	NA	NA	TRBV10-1	TGCGCCAGCAGTGTCGGTGCTAGCACAGATACGCAGTATTTT	CASSVGASTDTQYF
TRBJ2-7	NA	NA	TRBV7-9	TGTTCCAGCGGTAGCTCCTACGAGCAGTACTTC	CSSGSSYEQYF
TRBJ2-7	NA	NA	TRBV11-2	TGTGCCAGCAGCTTAGAGTCAGGTCCGTTCGCCGAGCAGTACTTC	CASSLESGPFAEQYF
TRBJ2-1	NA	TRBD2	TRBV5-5	TGTGCCAGCAGCTTGCGGCTAGCGGGAGGGCCGGATGAGCAGTTCTTC	CASSLRLAGGPDEQFF
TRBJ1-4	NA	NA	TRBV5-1	TGCGCCAGCAGCTTGGCCTTGGGCTCCTCTAATGAAAAACTGTTTTTT	CASSLALGSSNEKLFF
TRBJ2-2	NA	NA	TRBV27	TGTGCCAGCAGTTTACGCGGGGTCACCGGGGAGCTGTTTTTT	CASSLRGVTGELFF
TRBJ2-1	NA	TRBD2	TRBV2	TGTGCCAGCAGTTCCGGGACTAGCGGTTACAATGAGCAGTTCTTC	CASSSGTSGYNEQFF
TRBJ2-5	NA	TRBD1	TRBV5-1	TGCGCCAGCAGCGCTACAGGGGGAGAGACCCAGTACTTC	CASSATGGETQYF
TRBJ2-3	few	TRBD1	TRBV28	TGTGCCAGCAGTTCACCAGGACAGGGTGGGACAGATACGCAGTATTTT	CASSSPGQGGTDTQYF
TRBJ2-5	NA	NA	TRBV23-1	TGCGCCAGCAGTCAGGGACATTTTCAAGAGACCCAGTACTTC	CASSQGHFQETQYF
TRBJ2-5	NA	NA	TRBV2	TGTGCCATAACGCCCGGGACTCTAGAGACCCAGTACTTC	CAITPGTLETQYF
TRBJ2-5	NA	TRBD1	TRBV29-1	TGCAGCGTGCTGGGGCAGGGGGCGGAGACCCAGTACTTC	CSVLGQGAETQYF
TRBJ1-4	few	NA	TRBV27	TGTGCCAGCAGTTTACTGGGGGGGCGAGCTGAAAAACTGTTTTTT	CASSLLGGRAEKLFF
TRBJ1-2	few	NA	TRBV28	TGTGCCAGCAGTTTGGGCACGGCTAACTATGGCTACACCTTC	CASSLGTANYGYTF
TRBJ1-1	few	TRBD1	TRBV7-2	TGTGCCAGCAGCTTTAGTGGACAGGCGGGCACTGAAGCTTTCTTT	CASSFSGQAGTEAFF
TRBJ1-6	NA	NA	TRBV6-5	TGTGCCAGCAGACCGGGGAATTCACCCCTCCACTTT	CASRPGNSPLHF
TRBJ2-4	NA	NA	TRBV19	TGTGCCAGTAAGGGGATCGGAAGAAACATTCAGTACTTC	CASKGIGRNIQYF
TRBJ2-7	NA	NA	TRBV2	TGTGCCAGCAGTGGGCTCGGAGACCCCTACGAGCAGTACTTC	CASSGLGDPYEQYF
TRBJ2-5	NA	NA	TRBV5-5	TGTGCCAGCAGCGGCCATGAGACCCAGTACTTC	CASSGHETQYF
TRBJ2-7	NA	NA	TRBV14	TGTGCCAGCAGCCAAAGGCCGACTCGCTTCCTTTGGTCCTACGAGCAGTACTTC	CASSQRPTRFLWSYEQYF
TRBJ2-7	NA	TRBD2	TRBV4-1	TGCGCCAGCAGCCTCGGACTAGCGGGAAAGAGGTACGAGCAGTACTTC	CASSLGLAGKRYEQYF
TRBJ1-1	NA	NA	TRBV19	TGTGCCAGTCGTAGAGGGAACACTGAAGCTTTCTTT	CASRRGNTEAFF
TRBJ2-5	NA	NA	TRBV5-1	TGCGCCAGCAGCACCTTTAGCGACCAAGAGACCCAGTACTTC	CASSTFSDQETQYF
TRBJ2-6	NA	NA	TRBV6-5	TGTGCCAGCACCCGCTCTGGGGCCAACGTCCTGACTTTC	CASTRSGANVLTF
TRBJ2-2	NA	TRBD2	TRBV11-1	TGTGCCAGCAGCTCTCGGACTAGCGGGACGAACACCGGGGAGCTGTTTTTT	CASSSRTSGTNTGELFF
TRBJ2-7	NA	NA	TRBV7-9	TGTTCCAGCAGCTTGCAGTACGAGCAGTACTTC	CSSSLQYEQYF
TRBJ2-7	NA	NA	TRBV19	TGTGCCAGTAGTTTAGGTAGTAAGCCCTACGAGCAGTACTTC	CASSLGSKPYEQYF
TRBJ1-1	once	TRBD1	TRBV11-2	TGTGCCAGCAGCTGGAACAGGGGGGCGGAAAGGGCTGAAGCTTTCTTT	CASSWNRGAERAEAFF
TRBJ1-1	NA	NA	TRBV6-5	TGTGCCAGCAGTTACTCTGGGGGGACGAACACTGAAGCTTTCTTT	CASSYSGGTNTEAFF
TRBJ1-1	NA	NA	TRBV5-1	TGCGCCAGCAGCTTGGTGTCGGGAACGCACACTGAAGCTTTCTTT	CASSLVSGTHTEAFF
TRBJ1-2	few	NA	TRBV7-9	TGTGCCAGCAGCTTACTGGCAAACAACTATGGCTACACCTTC	CASSLLANNYGYTF
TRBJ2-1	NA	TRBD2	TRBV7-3	TGTGCCAGCAGCTTAAGCGTAAGGGGAGCGGGGGACAATGAGCAGTTCTTC	CASSLSVRGAGDNEQFF
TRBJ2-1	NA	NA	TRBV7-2	TGTGCCAGCAGCTCTGGCCAGCCCCGGTGGGGCGGTGAGCAGTTCTTC	CASSSGQPRWGGEQFF
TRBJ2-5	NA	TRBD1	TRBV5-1	TGCGCCAGCAGCCGACCGGACAGGGCTGAAGAGACCCAGTACTTC	CASSRPDRAEETQYF
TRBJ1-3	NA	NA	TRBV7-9	TGTGCCAGCAGCTTACATCAGGGCCCTGATGGAAACACCATATATTTT	CASSLHQGPDGNTIYF
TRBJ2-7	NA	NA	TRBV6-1	TGTGCCAGCAGCCCAAGTCAGGCCTACTACGAGCAGTACTTC	CASSPSQAYYEQYF
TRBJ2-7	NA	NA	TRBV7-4	TGTGCCAGCAGCTTAAGGGCTAGCTACTACGAGCAGTACTTC	CASSLRASYYEQYF
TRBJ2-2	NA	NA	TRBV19	TGTGCCAGTAGTATAGTCGGGGGAAGGGTACCCGGGGAGCTGTTTTTT	CASSIVGGRVPGELFF
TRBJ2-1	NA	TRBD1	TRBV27	TGTGCCAGCAGTTTGAAGCAGACAGGGAGATCCTACAATGAGCAGTTCTTC	CASSLKQTGRSYNEQFF
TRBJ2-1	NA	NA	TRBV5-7	TGTGCCAGCAGCTTGAACAATCACCTCTACAATGAGCAGTTCTTC	CASSLNNHLYNEQFF
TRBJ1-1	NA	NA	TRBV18	TGTGCCAGCTCACCAGGGGAGCGGACTGAAGCTTTCTTT	CASSPGERTEAFF
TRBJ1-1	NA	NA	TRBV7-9	TGTTCCAGCAGCATCGGACAGTCCACTGAAGCTTTCTTT	CSSSIGQSTEAFF
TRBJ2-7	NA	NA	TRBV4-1	TGCGCCAGCAGCCAAGATCTAGGGACTTTCTACGAGCAGTACTTC	CASSQDLGTFYEQYF
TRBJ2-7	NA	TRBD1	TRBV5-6	TGTGCCAGCACCATCTATGGAATTGCAGGGGGCTACGAGCAGTACTTC	CASTIYGIAGGYEQYF
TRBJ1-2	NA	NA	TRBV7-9	TGTTCCAGCAGCACGCCGGGAGCCCAAATTGTGCAAAGCTACACCTTC	CSSSTPGAQIVQSYTF
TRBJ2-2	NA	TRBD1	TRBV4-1	TGCGCCAGCAGCCGCCGACGGGACAGGGGAAGTCGGGCCGGGGAGCTGTTTTTT	CASSRRRDRGSRAGELFF
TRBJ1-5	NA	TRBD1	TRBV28	TGTGCCAGCAGGGACAGGGAGACCTATCAGCCCCAGCATTTT	CASRDRETYQPQHF
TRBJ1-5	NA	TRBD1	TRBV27	TGTGCCAGCGGGGACAGAGATCAGCCCCAGCATTTT	CASGDRDQPQHF
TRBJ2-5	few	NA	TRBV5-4	TGTGCCAGCAGCTTGGCGGGAGAGACCCAGTACTTC	CASSLAGETQYF
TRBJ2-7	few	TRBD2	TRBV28	TGTGCCAGCGCGATGGGGGGGGGAGCCTACGAGCAGTACTTC	CASAMGGGAYEQYF
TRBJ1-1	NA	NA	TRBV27	TGTGCCAGCAGTCCTGAGAGGGCCACTGAAGCTTTCTTT	CASSPERATEAFF
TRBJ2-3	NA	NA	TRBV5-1	TGCGCCAGCAGCGAGGGTGGGCAAGATACGCAGTATTTT	CASSEGGQDTQYF
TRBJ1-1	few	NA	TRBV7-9	TGTGCCAGCAGCCGACAGCCGAACACTGAAGCTTTCTTT	CASSRQPNTEAFF
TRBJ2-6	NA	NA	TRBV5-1	TGCGCCAGCAGCTTGCAAGGGGCCTCTGGGGCCAACGTCCTGACTTTC	CASSLQGASGANVLTF
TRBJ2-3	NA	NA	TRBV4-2	TGTGCCAGCAGCCAAGGGAGGCTAGCGTTGGCGCAGTATTTT	CASSQGRLALAQYF
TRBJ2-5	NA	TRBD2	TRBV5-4	TGTGCCAGCAGCTTCTGGCGGGGGGAAGAGACCCAGTACTTC	CASSFWRGEETQYF
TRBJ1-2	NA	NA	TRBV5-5	TGTGCCAGCAGCTTGGTGGAGAACTATGGCTACACCTTC	CASSLVENYGYTF
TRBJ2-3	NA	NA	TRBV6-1	TGTGCCAGCAGTGAAGAGGACAGCGGGAAGGAGTATTTT	CASSEEDSGKEYF
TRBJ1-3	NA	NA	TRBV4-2	TGTGCCAGCAGCCAAGGGCTAGGGGATAACGGAAACACCATATATTTT	CASSQGLGDNGNTIYF